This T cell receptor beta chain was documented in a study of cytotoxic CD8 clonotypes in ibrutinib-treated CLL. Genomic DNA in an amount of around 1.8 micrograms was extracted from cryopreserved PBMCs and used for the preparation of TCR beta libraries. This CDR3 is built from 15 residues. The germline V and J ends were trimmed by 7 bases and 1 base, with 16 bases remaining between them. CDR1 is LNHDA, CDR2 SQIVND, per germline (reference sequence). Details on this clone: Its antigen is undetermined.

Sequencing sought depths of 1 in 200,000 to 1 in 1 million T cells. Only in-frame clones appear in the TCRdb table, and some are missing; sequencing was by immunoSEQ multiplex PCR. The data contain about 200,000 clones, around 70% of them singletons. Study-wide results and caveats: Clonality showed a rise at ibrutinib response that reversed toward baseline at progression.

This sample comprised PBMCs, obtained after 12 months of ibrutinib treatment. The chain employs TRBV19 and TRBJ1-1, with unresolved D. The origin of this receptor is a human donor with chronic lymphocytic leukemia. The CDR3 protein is CASTSRRQANTEAFF. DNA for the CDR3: TGTGCCAGTACCTCAAGGCGACAAGCGAACACTGAAGCTTTCTTT.